This T cell receptor beta chain derives from a study of blood T cell repertoires in COVID-19. CDR3 length: 17 amino acids. After removal of 1 base from V and 0 bases from J, the junction contained 4 bases not matched to a gene. From germline, CDR1 is SGHRS and CDR2 YFSETQ. Method: immunoSEQ multiplex PCR; TCRdb's copy keeps in-frame clones and lacks some. The sample lists roughly 120,000 clones, roughly 84% occurring once. The sequencing sample was made of peripheral blood. This TCR was recovered from a man in his forties or fifties with acute or convalescent COVID-19. The rearrangement links TRBV5-1 to TRBJ2-1; 10 bases align to TRBD2. The CDR3 DNA reads as TGCGCCAGCAGCTTGAGGGCTAGCGGGAGCTCCTACAATGAGCAGTTCTTC. It encodes CASSLRASGSSYNEQFF.